This T cell receptor (beta chain) is drawn from a study of blood T cells in healthy people across ages. A word on this clonotype: At one end, the junction sequence differs from germline, possibly due to a read error.

For the second PCR, which ran for about 6 to 11 cycles, a sample-barcoded 5' primer and a J-beta primer mix were used. TCRdb analysed the 5' RACE reads with MiXCR anew, one entry per CDR3 protein. The repertoire holds under 2,000,000 distinct CDR3 sequences, with less than 50% as singletons. This CDR3 spans 18 amino acids. Germline assignment: CDR1 SGHTA and CDR2 FQGNSA. Drawn from each donor were approximately 9.2 milliliters of peripheral blood. Each sample used at least 7 million PBMCs. Sequenced: blood. The gene calls are TRBV7-2 and TRBJ2-6; the D gene is possibly TRBD1 (5 bases). The clonotype was recovered from a woman between 40 and 50 years old in good health. Here the CDR3 reads CASSFAGSSQTGANVPTF. In DNA, the CDR3 is TGTGCCAGCAGCTTCGCCGGGTCCAGCCAAACTGGGGCCAACGTCCCGACTTTC.